The rows below give T cell receptor beta chains drawn from one sample of a study of T cells after yellow fever vaccination. In TCRdb, the 5' RACE reads were re-called with MiXCR into one record per CDR3 protein. The repertoire holds some 290,000 distinct CDR3 sequences, with around 10% as singletons. The input for sequencing was CD4+ T cells sorted from PBMCs, taken 45 days after the yellow fever booster vaccination. These receptors all come from a man in his late teens or twenties who received the YFV17D yellow fever vaccine. Both conserved end residues are part of each CDR3. The order of the fields is V gene, CDR3 length, CDR3 protein.

v_gene: TRBV5-1; len: 13; CDR3aa: CASSFRGMREAFF
v_gene: TRBV30; len: 13; CDR3aa: CACDRAEGTEAFF
v_gene: TRBV7-2; len: 13; CDR3aa: CASSFASPYEQYF
v_gene: TRBV10-3; len: 14; CDR3aa: CAISESDSYNEQFF
v_gene: TRBV4-2; len: 13; CDR3aa: CASSQGTGSEAFF
v_gene: TRBV20-1; len: 13; CDR3aa: CSATGGEINEQFF
v_gene: TRBV4-3; len: 18; CDR3aa: CASSQGQLAGGLRETQYF
v_gene: TRBV4-2; len: 16; CDR3aa: CASSQNRQRNTGELFF
v_gene: TRBV3-1; len: 13; CDR3aa: CASSRMLNGGYTF
v_gene: TRBV19; len: 12; CDR3aa: CASSTLRLGAFF
v_gene: TRBV27; len: 13; CDR3aa: CASVAQLEYGYTF
v_gene: TRBV2; len: 13; CDR3aa: CAGQPGLGETQYF
v_gene: TRBV7-2; len: 14; CDR3aa: CASSPVEGYYEQYF
v_gene: TRBV6-2/TRBV6-3; len: 16; CDR3aa: CASSSVLVRGFYGYTF
v_gene: TRBV5-4; len: 14; CDR3aa: CASSLRQSIYGYTF
v_gene: TRBV25-1; len: 15; CDR3aa: CASSEGVRGGETQYF
v_gene: TRBV6-2/TRBV6-3; len: 13; CDR3aa: CASSYAANTEAFF
v_gene: TRBV5-1; len: 15; CDR3aa: CASSSTGLMNTEAFF
v_gene: TRBV2; len: 15; CDR3aa: CASSEPRGENSPLHF
v_gene: TRBV7-9; len: 13; CDR3aa: CASSFAAYNEQFF
v_gene: TRBV20-1; len: 18; CDR3aa: CSASRLGGVARNTGELFF
v_gene: TRBV4-1; len: 15; CDR3aa: CASSQSGQGTGELFF
v_gene: TRBV4-2; len: 15; CDR3aa: CASSQGGPTSYEQFF
v_gene: TRBV5-1; len: 14; CDR3aa: CASSDQSLAGELFF
v_gene: TRBV6-5; len: 15; CDR3aa: CASSYDGQINEKLFF
v_gene: TRBV9; len: 14; CDR3aa: CASSVGGGQGEQFF
v_gene: TRBV5-4; len: 16; CDR3aa: CASSPGLREGGETQYF
v_gene: TRBV11-1; len: 13; CDR3aa: CASSSRPGTEAFF
v_gene: TRBV18; len: 14; CDR3aa: CASSRDARTDTQYF
v_gene: TRBV9; len: 17; CDR3aa: CASSAPLDSPNTGELFF
v_gene: TRBV20-1; len: 16; CDR3aa: CSARDLGTRYRARQYF
v_gene: TRBV4-2; len: 16; CDR3aa: CASSPLIAGYDNEQFF
v_gene: TRBV5-1; len: 13; CDR3aa: CASSLRGNYEQYF
v_gene: TRBV12-3/TRBV12-4; len: 13; CDR3aa: CASRFTGSYEQYF
v_gene: TRBV10-3; len: 12; CDR3aa: CAIGRADTEAFF
v_gene: TRBV5-6; len: 16; CDR3aa: CASSLVTRGATNEQFF
v_gene: TRBV5-4; len: 12; CDR3aa: CASSWDQETQYF
v_gene: TRBV6-5; len: 15; CDR3aa: CASSGPWGSKNIQYF
v_gene: TRBV2; len: 12; CDR3aa: CASRTSGTEAFF
v_gene: TRBV28; len: 16; CDR3aa: CASSGGTGEGTDTQYF
v_gene: TRBV6-7; len: 19; CDR3aa: CASSSRFDSGGALTDTQYF
v_gene: TRBV21-1; len: 13; CDR3aa: CASTGISYNEQFF
v_gene: TRBV7-2; len: 14; CDR3aa: CASTNPGGGQPQHF
v_gene: TRBV9; len: 12; CDR3aa: CASSGYNYGYTF
v_gene: TRBV29-1; len: 13; CDR3aa: CSVEGGVGETQYF
v_gene: TRBV11-2; len: 16; CDR3aa: CASSLAWRGVGEKLFF
v_gene: TRBV4-2; len: 16; CDR3aa: CASSRRTGTDNNEQFF
v_gene: TRBV5-4; len: 13; CDR3aa: CASSFGEGYGYTF
v_gene: TRBV7-2; len: 13; CDR3aa: CASSSYQTDTQYF